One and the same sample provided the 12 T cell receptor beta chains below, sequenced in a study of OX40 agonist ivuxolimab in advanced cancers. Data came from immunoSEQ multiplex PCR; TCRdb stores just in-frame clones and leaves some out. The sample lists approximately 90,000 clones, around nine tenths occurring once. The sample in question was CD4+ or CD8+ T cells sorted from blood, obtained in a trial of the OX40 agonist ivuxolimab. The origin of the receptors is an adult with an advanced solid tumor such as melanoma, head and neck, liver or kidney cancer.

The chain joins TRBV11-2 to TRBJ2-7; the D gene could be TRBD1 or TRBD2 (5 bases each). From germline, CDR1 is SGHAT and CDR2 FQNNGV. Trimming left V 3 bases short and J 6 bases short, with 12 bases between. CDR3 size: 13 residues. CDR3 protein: CASSFNRGTEQYF. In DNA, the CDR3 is TGTGCCAGCAGCTTCAATCGGGGCACCGAGCAGTACTTC.

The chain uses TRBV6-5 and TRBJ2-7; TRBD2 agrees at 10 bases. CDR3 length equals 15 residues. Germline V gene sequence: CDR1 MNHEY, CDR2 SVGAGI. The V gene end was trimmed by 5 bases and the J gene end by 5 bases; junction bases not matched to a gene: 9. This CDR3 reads CASSGAGLALNEQYF. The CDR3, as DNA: TGTGCCAGCAGTGGGGCGGGACTAGCGCTCAACGAGCAGTACTTC.

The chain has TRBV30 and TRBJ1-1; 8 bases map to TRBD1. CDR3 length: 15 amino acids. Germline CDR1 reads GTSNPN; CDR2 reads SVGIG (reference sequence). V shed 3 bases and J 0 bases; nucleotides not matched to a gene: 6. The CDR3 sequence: CAWRPTGVLNTEAFF. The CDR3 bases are TGTGCCTGGAGACCGACAGGGGTTCTGAACACTGAAGCTTTCTTT. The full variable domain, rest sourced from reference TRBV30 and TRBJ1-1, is SQTIHQWPATLVQPVGSPLSLECTVEGTSNPNLYWYRQAAGRGLQLLFYSVGIGQISSEVPQNLSASRPQDRQFILSSKKLLLSDSGFYLCAWRPTGVLNTEAFFGQGTRLTVV.

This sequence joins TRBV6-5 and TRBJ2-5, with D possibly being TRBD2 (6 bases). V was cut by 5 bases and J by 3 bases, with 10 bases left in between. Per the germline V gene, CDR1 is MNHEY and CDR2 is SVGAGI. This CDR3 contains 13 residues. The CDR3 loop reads CASSPWGEETQYF. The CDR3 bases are TGTGCCAGCAGTCCTTGGGGGGAAGAGACCCAGTACTTC.

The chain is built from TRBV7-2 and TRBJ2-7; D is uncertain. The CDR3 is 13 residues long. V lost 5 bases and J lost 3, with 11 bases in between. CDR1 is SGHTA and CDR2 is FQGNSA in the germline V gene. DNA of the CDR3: TGTGCCAGCAGCCGAACCAAGGGCTACGAGCAGTACTTC. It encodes CASSRTKGYEQYF.

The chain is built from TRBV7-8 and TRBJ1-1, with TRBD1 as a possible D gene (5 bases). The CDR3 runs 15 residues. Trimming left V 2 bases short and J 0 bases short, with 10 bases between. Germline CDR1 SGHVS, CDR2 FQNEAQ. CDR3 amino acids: CASSLKRQLNTEAFF. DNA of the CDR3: TGTGCCAGCAGCTTAAAGAGACAGTTGAACACTGAAGCTTTCTTT.

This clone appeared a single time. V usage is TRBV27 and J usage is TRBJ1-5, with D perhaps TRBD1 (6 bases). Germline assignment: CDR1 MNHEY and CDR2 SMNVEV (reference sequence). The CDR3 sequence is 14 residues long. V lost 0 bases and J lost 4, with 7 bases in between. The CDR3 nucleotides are TGTGCCAGCAGTTTATCAAGGGGGAATCAGCCCCAGCATTTT. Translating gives CASSLSRGNQPQHF.

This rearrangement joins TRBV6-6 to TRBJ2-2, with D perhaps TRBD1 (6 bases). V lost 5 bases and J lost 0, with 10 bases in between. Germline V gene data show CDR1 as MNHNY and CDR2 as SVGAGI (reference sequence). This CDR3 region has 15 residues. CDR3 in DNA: TGTGCCAGCAGTCCGGGACAAACGAACACCGGGGAGCTGTTTTTT. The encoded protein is CASSPGQTNTGELFF.

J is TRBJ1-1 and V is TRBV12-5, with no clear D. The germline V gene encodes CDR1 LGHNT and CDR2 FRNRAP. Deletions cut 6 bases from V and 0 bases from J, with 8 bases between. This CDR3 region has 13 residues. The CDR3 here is CASGREMNTEAFF. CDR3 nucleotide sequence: TGTGCTAGTGGGCGTGAGATGAACACTGAAGCTTTCTTT.

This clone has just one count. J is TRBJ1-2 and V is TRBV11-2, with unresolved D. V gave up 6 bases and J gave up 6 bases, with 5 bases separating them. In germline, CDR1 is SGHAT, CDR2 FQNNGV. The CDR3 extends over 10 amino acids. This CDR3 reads CASRGNGYTF. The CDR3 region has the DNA TGTGCCAGCAGGGGGAATGGCTACACCTTC. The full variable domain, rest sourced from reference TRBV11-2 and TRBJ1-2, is EAGVAQSPRYKIIEKRQSVAFWCNPISGHATLYWYQQILGQGPKLLIQFQNNGVVDDSQLPKDRFSAERLKGVDSTLKIQPAKLEDSAVYLCASRGNGYTFGSGTRLTVV.

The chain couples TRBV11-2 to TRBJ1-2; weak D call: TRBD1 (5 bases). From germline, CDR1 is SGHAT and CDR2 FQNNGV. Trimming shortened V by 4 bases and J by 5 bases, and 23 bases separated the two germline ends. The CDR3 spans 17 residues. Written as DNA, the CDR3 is TGTGCCAGCAGCTCCATGGGAGGAAGGAGGGGCGGGTATGGCTACACCTTC. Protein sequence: CASSSMGGRRGGYGYTF.

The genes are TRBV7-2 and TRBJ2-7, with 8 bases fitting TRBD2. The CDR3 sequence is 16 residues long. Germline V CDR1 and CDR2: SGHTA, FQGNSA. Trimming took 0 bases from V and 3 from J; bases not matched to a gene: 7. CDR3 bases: TGTGCCAGCAGCTTAGCGAGGAGCGGGGGCCGCTACGAGCAGTACTTC. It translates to CASSLARSGGRYEQYF. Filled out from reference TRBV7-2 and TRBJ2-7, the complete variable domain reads GAGVSQSPSNKVTEKGKDVELRCDPISGHTALYWYRQSLGQGLEFLIYFQGNSAPDKSGLPSDRFSAERTGGSVSTLTIQRTQQEDSAVYLCASSLARSGGRYEQYFGPGTRLTVT.